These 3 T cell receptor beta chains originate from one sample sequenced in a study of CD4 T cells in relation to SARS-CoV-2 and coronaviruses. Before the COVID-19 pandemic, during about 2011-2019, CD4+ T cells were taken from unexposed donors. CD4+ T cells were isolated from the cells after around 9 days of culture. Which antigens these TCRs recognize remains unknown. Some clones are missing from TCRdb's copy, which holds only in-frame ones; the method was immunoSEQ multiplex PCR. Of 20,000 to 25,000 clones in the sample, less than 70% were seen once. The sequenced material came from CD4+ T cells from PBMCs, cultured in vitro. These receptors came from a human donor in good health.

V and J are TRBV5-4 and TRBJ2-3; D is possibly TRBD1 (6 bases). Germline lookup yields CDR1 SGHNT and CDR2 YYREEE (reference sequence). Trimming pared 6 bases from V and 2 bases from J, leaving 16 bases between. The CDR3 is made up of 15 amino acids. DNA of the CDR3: TGTGCCAGCACCCAAGGGGGTCTAGCCACAGATACGCAGTATTTT. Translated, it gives CASTQGGLATDTQYF.

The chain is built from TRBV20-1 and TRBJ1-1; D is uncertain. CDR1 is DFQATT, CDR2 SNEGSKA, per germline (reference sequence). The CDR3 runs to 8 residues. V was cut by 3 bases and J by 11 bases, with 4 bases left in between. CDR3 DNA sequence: TGCAGTGCTAGCCGGGCTTTCTTT. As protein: CSASRAFF.

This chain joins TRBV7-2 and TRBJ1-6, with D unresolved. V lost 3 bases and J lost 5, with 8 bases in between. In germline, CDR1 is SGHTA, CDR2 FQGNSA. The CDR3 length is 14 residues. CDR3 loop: CASSFLGNNSPLHF. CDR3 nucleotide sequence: TGTGCCAGCAGCTTTTTGGGGAATAATTCACCCCTCCACTTT.